Following are 2 T cell receptor beta chains from one sample sequenced in a study of blood T cells in healthy people across ages (dated by TCRdb to about 2015). Libraries were made using 5' RACE. Sequenced on an Illumina HiSeq 2500. A second PCR of roughly 7 to 12 cycles was performed with a sample-barcoded 5' primer and a J-beta primer mix. Using fastp at Q25 and MiXCR, TCRdb reprocessed the public reads and kept productive beta chains. Rows are combined by CDR3 protein, so each entry shows the most common genes and DNA. The sample table holds roughly 1,100,000 distinct CDR3 sequences, of which approximately 25% were seen once. Clones ranked in the top ten supply approximately 0.75% of the sample. This sample was shared with a second study, whose subject was T cells of mothers and their children.

Sequencing input: blood. Source of these receptors: a girl aged 2-15 years in good health.

Only a few counts were recorded for this clonotype. The chain employs TRBV5-1 and TRBJ2-7, with 9 nucleotides matching TRBD1. V lost 4 bases to trimming and J lost 6 bases; unmatched junction nucleotides: 8. The CDR3 spans 14 residues. In germline, CDR1 is SGHRS, CDR2 YFSETQ. The DNA for the CDR3 is TGCGCCAGCAGCCCGCGGACAGGGGCTCCCGAGCAGTACTTC. It encodes CASSPRTGAPEQYF.

The chain recombines TRBV9 with TRBJ1-1; no clear D. This CDR3 is 13 amino acids long. CDR1 is SGDLS and CDR2 is YYNGEE in the germline V gene. V was clipped by 0 bases and J by 0 bases, with 3 bases between them. This CDR3 reads CASSVELNTEAFF. The DNA for the CDR3 is TGTGCCAGCAGCGTAGAATTGAACACTGAAGCTTTCTTT. Together with reference TRBV9 and TRBJ1-1, the CDR3 gives the full variable domain: DSGVTQTPKHLITATGQRVTLRCSPRSGDLSVYWYQQSLDQGLQFLIQYYNGEERAKGNILERFSAQQFPDLHSELNLSSLELGDSALYFCASSVELNTEAFFGQGTRLTVV.